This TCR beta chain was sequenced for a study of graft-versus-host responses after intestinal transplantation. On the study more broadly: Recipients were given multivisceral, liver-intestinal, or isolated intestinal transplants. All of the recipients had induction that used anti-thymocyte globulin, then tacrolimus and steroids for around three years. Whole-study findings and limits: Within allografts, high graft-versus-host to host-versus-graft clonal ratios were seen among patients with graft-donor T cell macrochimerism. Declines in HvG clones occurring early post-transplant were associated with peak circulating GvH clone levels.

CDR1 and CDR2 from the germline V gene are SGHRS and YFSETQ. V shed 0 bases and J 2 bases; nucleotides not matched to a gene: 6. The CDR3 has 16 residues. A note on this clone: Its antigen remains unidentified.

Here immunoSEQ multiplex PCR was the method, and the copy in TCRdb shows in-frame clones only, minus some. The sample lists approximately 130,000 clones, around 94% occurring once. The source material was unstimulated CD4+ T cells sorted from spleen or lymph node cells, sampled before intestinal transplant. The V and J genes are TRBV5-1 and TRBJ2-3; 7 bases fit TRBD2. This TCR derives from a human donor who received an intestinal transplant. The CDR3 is CASSLGGTTPTDTQYF. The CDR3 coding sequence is TGCGCCAGCAGCTTGGGGGGGACTACTCCCACAGATACGCAGTATTTT.